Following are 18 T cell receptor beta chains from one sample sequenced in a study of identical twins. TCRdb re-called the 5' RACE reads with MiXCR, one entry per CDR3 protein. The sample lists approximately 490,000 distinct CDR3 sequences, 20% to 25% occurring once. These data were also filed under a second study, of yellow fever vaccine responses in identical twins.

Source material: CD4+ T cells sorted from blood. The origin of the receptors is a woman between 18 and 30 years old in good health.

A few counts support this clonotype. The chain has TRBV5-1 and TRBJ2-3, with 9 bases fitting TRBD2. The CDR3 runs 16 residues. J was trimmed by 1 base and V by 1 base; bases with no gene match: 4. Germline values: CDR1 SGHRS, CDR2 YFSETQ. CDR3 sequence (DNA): TGCGCCAGCAGCTTGTCTCCTAGCGGGGGCACAGATACGCAGTATTTT. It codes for CASSLSPSGGTDTQYF.

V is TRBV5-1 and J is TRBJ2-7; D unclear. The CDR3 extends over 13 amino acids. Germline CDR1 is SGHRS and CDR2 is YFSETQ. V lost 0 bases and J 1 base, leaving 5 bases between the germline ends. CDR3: CASSLDGSYEQYV. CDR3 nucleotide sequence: TGCGCCAGCAGCTTGGACGGTTCCTACGAGCAGTACGTC.

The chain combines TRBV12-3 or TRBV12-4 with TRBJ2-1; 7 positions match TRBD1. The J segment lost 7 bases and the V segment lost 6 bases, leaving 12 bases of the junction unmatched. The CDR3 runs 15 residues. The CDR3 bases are TGTGCCAGCAGGACTGACAGGGAACGAAGAAATGAGCAGTTCTTC. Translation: CASRTDRERRNEQFF.

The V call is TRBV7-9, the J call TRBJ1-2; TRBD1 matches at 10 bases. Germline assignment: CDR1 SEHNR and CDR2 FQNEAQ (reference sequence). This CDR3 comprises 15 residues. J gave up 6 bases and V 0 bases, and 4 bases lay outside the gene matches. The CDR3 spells CASSLAWTGGNGYTF. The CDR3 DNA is TGTGCCAGCAGCTTAGCCTGGACAGGGGGAAATGGCTACACCTTC. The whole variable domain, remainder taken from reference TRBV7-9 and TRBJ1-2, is DTGVSQNPRHKITKRGQNVTFRCDPISEHNRLYWYRQTLGQGPEFLTYFQNEAQLEKSRLLSDRFSAERPKGSFSTLEIQRTEQGDSAMYLCASSLAWTGGNGYTFGSGTRLTVV.

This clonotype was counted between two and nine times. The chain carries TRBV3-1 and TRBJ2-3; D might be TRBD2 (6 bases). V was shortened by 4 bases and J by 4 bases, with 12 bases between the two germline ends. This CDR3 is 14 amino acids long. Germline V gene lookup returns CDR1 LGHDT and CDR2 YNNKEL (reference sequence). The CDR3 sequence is CASSLRTGADTQYF. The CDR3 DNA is TGTGCCAGCAGCCTTCGTACGGGAGCAGATACGCAGTATTTT.

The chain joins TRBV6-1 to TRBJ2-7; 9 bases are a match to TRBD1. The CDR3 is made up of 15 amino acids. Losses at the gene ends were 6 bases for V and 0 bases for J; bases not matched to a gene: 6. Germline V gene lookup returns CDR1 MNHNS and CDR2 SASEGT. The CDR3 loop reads CASRQGTGSSYEQYV. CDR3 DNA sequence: TGTGCCAGCAGACAAGGGACAGGGAGCTCCTACGAGCAGTACGTC.

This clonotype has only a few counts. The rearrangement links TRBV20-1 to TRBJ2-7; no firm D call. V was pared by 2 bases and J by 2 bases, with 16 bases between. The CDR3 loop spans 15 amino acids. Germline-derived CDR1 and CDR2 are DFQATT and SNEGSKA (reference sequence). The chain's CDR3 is CSARSPTSNTYEQYV. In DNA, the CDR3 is TGCAGTGCTAGATCCCCCACGAGCAACACCTACGAGCAGTACGTC.

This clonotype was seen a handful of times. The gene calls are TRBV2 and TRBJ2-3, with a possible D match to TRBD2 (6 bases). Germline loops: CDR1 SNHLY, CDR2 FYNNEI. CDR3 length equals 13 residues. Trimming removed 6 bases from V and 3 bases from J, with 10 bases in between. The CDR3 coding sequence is TGTGCCAGCAGGCGGGACCCTACAGATACGCAGTATTTT. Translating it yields CASRRDPTDTQYF.

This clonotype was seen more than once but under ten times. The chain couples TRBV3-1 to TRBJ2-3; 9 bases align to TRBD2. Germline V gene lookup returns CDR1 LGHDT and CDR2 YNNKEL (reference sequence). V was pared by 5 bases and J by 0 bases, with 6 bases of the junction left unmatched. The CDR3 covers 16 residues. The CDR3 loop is CASSLTGTSSTDTQYF. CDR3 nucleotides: TGTGCCAGCAGCTTGACCGGGACTAGCAGCACAGATACGCAGTATTTT.

CDR3 nucleotides: TGCAGTATCGTCTGGGAGACCCAGTACTTC. This sequence encodes CSIVWETQYF. The chain is built from TRBV20-1 and TRBJ2-5; D not resolved. Germline loops: CDR1 DFQATT, CDR2 SNEGSKA (reference sequence). This CDR3 region has 10 residues. Trimming cost V 8 bases and J 5 bases, with 9 bases left between them.

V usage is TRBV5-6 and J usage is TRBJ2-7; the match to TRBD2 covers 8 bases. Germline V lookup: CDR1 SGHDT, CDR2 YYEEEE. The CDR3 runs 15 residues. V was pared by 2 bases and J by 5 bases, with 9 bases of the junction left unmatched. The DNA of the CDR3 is TGTGCCAGCAGCTTTAAAGGACTAGCTCTCGACGAGCAGTACTTC. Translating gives CASSFKGLALDEQYF.

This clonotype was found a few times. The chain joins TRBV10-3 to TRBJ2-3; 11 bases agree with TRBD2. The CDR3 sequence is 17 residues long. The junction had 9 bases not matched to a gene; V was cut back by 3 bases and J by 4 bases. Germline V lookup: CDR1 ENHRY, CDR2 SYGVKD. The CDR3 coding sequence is TGTGCCATCAGTGATAGCGGGAGGGCCTCTGTTGCAGATACGCAGTATTTT. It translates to CAISDSGRASVADTQYF.

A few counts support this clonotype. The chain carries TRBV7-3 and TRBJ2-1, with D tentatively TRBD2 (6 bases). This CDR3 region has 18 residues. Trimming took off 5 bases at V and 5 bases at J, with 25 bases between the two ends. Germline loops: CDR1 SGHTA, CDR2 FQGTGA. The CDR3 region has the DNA TGTGCCAGCAGCCAGGCCCTACCGGGGGTAGCGGTCAACAATGAGCAGTTCTTC. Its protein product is CASSQALPGVAVNNEQFF.

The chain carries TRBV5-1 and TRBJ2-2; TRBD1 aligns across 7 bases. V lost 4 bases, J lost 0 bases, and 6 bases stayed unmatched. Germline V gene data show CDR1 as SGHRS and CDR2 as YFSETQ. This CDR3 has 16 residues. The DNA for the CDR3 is TGCGCCAGCAGCGTGGGGACAGAAACGAACACCGGGGAGCTGTTTTTT. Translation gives CASSVGTETNTGELFF.

The CDR3 DNA reads TGTGCCAGCCGGAGACTAGCGGGTTGGACAGATACGCAGTATTTT. The encoded protein is CASRRLAGWTDTQYF. V and J are TRBV6-4 and TRBJ2-3, with 10 bases that match TRBD2. Trimming removed 8 bases from V and 3 bases from J; junction bases left unmatched: 8. CDR3 length: 15 amino acids. In germline, CDR1 is MRHNA, CDR2 SNTAGT.

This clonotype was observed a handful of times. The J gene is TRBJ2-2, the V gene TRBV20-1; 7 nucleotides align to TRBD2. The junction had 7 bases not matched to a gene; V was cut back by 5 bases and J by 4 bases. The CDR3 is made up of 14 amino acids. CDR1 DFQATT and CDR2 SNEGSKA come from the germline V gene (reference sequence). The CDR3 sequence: CSAPGGSGTGELFF. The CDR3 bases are TGCAGTGCTCCGGGGGGTTCGGGCACCGGGGAGCTGTTTTTT.

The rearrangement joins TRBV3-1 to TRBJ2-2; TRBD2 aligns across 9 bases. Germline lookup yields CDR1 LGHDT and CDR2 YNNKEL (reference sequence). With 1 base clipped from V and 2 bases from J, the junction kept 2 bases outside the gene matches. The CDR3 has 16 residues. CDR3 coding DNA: TGTGCCAGCAGCCAAGCAGCGGGAGGTAACACCGGGGAGCTGTTTTTT. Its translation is CASSQAAGGNTGELFF.

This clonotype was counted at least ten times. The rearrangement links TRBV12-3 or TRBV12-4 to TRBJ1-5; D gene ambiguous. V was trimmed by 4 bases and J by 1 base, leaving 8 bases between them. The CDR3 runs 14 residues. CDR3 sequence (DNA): TGTGCCAGCAGTTCCTTTAGCAGCAATCAGCCCCAGCATTTT. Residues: CASSSFSSNQPQHF.